Listed here are 19 T cell receptor beta chains from one sample, sequenced in a study of radiotherapy plus CTLA-4 blockade in lung cancer. Data came from immunoSEQ multiplex PCR; TCRdb stores just in-frame clones and leaves some out. The table shows tens of thousands of clones, with about 85% occurring only once. Sequenced material: peripheral blood, taken from a patient treated with radiotherapy plus ipilimumab. These receptor sequences come from a human donor with non-small cell lung cancer whose response to radiotherapy plus ipilimumab could not be evaluated.

V gene TRBV11-3 combines with J gene TRBJ2-2; TRBD2 aligns across 13 bases. The trim removed 5 bases at V and 7 bases at J, leaving 4 bases unmatched. CDR3 length equals 15 residues. Germline V gene data show CDR1 as SGHNT and CDR2 as YENEEA. The CDR3 is CASSPRTSGSGELFF. The CDR3 DNA reads TGTGCCAGCAGCCCCCGGACTAGCGGGAGCGGGGAGCTGTTTTTT.

CDR3 region: CASSPYRTGDSYEQYF. The CDR3 DNA sequence: TGTGCCAGCAGTCCCTACCGGACAGGCGACTCCTACGAGCAGTACTTC. The genes are TRBV28 and TRBJ2-7, with TRBD1 matching 7 bases. J gave up 0 bases and V 5 bases, and 10 bases lay outside the gene matches. Germline CDR1 MDHEN, CDR2 SYDVKM. The CDR3 length is 16 residues. The full variable domain, its missing parts supplied by reference TRBV28 and TRBJ2-7, is DVKVTQSSRYLVKRTGEKVFLECVQDMDHENMFWYRQDPGLGLRLIYFSYDVKMKEKGDIPEGYSVSREKKERFSLILESASTNQTSMYLCASSPYRTGDSYEQYFGPGTRLTVT.

This chain connects TRBV2 to TRBJ1-3; weak D call: TRBD1 (6 bases). The germline CDR1 and CDR2 sequences are SNHLY and FYNNEI. The CDR3 contains 13 residues. V was clipped by 4 bases and J by 4 bases, with 8 bases between them. CDR3 sequence (DNA): TGTGCCAGCAGTGCAGGGGAGGGAAACACCATATATTTT. It translates to CASSAGEGNTIYF. Drawing the rest from reference TRBV2 and TRBJ1-3, the complete variable domain is EPEVTQTPSHQVTQMGQEVILRCVPISNHLYFYWYRQILGQKVEFLVSFYNNEISEKSEIFDDQFSVERPDGSNFTLKIRSTKLEDSAMYFCASSAGEGNTIYFGEGSWLTVV.

The gene calls are TRBV5-1 and TRBJ2-7; tentatively, D is TRBD1 (5 bases). Looked up from germline, CDR1 is SGHRS and CDR2 is YFSETQ. V was trimmed by 0 bases and J by 5 bases, leaving 12 bases between them. This CDR3 contains 14 residues. The CDR3 region is CASSLELTGHEQYF. CDR3 in DNA: TGCGCCAGCAGCTTGGAACTAACAGGACACGAGCAGTACTTC.

The CDR3 loop is CASSLVGGSGEQYF. The CDR3 DNA reads as TGCGCCAGCAGCTTGGTGGGAGGGTCGGGCGAGCAGTACTTC. The chain recombines TRBV5-1 with TRBJ2-7; TRBD2 aligns across 7 bases. The CDR3 totals 14 residues. The V and J ends lost 0 bases and 6 bases, in that order; junction bases with no gene match: 6. Germline-derived CDR1 and CDR2 are SGHRS and YFSETQ. The complete variable domain, with remaining parts taken from reference TRBV5-1 and TRBJ2-7, reads KAGVTQTPRYLIKTRGQQVTLSCSPISGHRSVSWYQQTPGQGLQFLFEYFSETQRNKGNFPGRFSGRQFSNSRSEMNVSTLELGDSALYLCASSLVGGSGEQYFGPGTRLTVT.

The rearrangement joins TRBV19 to TRBJ1-2, with D possibly matching TRBD1 (6 bases). V was cut by 5 bases and J by 0 bases, with 25 bases left in between. Germline V CDR1 and CDR2: LNHDA, SQIVND (reference sequence). The CDR3 length is 19 residues. The CDR3 protein is CASSAGPGQIKRTNYGYTF. The CDR3 coding sequence is TGTGCCAGTAGTGCGGGCCCCGGACAGATCAAACGGACTAACTATGGCTACACCTTC.

V gene TRBV28 combines with J gene TRBJ2-5; the match to TRBD1 covers 9 bases. Germline assignment: CDR1 MDHEN and CDR2 SYDVKM. CDR3 length: 15 residues. Trimming took 2 bases from V and 4 from J; bases not matched to a gene: 5. The CDR3 reads CASSLGTGRRETQYF. CDR3 in DNA: TGTGCCAGCAGTTTAGGGACAGGGCGGCGAGAGACCCAGTACTTC.

The V gene is TRBV9, the J gene TRBJ2-1, with a weak D call TRBD1 (5 bases). From germline, CDR1 is SGDLS and CDR2 YYNGEE. The V gene lost 0 bases and the J gene lost 4 bases, with 5 bases spanning the gap. The length of the CDR3 is 13 residues. The CDR3 sequence: CASSVEGYNEQFF. In nucleotides, the CDR3 is TGTGCCAGCAGCGTAGAGGGGTACAATGAGCAGTTCTTC.

The V and J genes are TRBV6-6 and TRBJ2-1, with 12 bases fitting TRBD2. The CDR3 has 16 residues. Losses at the gene ends were 6 bases for V and 8 bases for J; bases not matched to a gene: 11. CDR1 and CDR2 (germline): MNHNY, SVGAGI (reference sequence). Here the CDR3 reads CASSSLAGGWGDEQFF. DNA for the CDR3: TGTGCCAGCAGCTCACTAGCGGGAGGTTGGGGCGATGAGCAGTTCTTC.

The J gene is TRBJ1-1, the V gene TRBV28; D is uncertain. Germline-derived CDR1 and CDR2 are MDHEN and SYDVKM. Trimming removed 3 bases from V and 9 bases from J, with 11 bases in between. This CDR3 has 12 amino acids. For the CDR3, the DNA is TGTGCCAGCAGTTTGAGGCAGAATAAAGCTTTCTTT. This codes for CASSLRQNKAFF.

This clone was counted a single time. The chain combines TRBV5-1 with TRBJ2-2; a weak D match, TRBD2 (6 bases). Looked up from germline, CDR1 is SGHRS and CDR2 is YFSETQ. The V end lost 7 bases, the J end lost 5 bases, and 15 bases lay between the germline ends. The CDR3 runs 14 residues. The DNA of the CDR3 is TGCGCCAGCGGGCGGGCCGCGGGGACCGGGGAGCTGTTTTTT. This gives the protein CASGRAAGTGELFF.

The chain has TRBV7-6 and TRBJ1-2, with 7 bases matching TRBD1. This CDR3 is 17 amino acids long. CDR1 is SGHVS, CDR2 FNYEAQ, per germline. V shed 5 bases, J shed 6 bases, and the junction held 18 bases outside the gene matches. DNA of the CDR3: TGTGCCAGCAGCGCCAGAGGGTATATCGCGGGACAGCATGGCTACACCTTC. This gives the protein CASSARGYIAGQHGYTF.

The genes are TRBV29-1 and TRBJ2-1, with TRBD2 matching 8 bases. The CDR3 is 16 amino acids. Germline trimming cut 3 bases from V and 4 bases from J; bases unmatched to any gene: 11. CDR1 is SQVTM, CDR2 ANQGSEA, per germline. In nucleotides, the CDR3 is TGCAGCGTTGATTGGGATCGGGCGGGAGGTTACAATGAGCAGTTCTTC. Protein sequence: CSVDWDRAGGYNEQFF.

The V and J genes are TRBV28 and TRBJ2-5; TRBD1 matches 8 bases. The DNA end is more similar to TRBJ2-7, so the J call may be wrong. Germline V CDR1 and CDR2: MDHEN, SYDVKM. This CDR3 is 14 amino acids long. The CDR3 DNA reads as TGTGCCAGCAGTTTGCCGTCAGGGGGCCTCGAGCAGTACTTC. This sequence encodes CASSLPSGGLEQYF.

The chain uses TRBV7-2 and TRBJ2-7; TRBD2 aligns across 14 bases. The CDR3 consists of 13 residues. Germline values: CDR1 SGHTA, CDR2 FQGNSA. The V segment lost 2 bases and the J segment 11 bases; nucleotides outside the gene matches: 2. In DNA form, the CDR3 reads TGTGCCAGCAGCTTACGGACTAGCGGGAGGAAGTACTTC. It codes for CASSLRTSGRKYF.

This chain connects TRBV5-1 to TRBJ1-1; D is unresolved. Germline CDR1 and CDR2: SGHRS and YFSETQ. V shed 2 bases and J shed 6 bases, with 8 bases lying between them. The CDR3 totals 12 residues. CDR3: CASSFLGAEAFF. CDR3 nucleotide sequence: TGCGCCAGCAGCTTTCTCGGAGCTGAAGCTTTCTTT.

In its sample, this clone was seen a few times. CDR3 sequence reads: CASSPLEVEGTDTQYF. In DNA, the CDR3 is TGTGCCAGCAGTCCCCTGGAGGTAGAGGGTACAGATACGCAGTATTTT. The chain is built from TRBV28 and TRBJ2-3, with a possible D match to TRBD2 (5 bases). Germline assignment: CDR1 MDHEN and CDR2 SYDVKM. The V end was cut by 5 bases, the J end by 3 bases, with 18 bases between. This CDR3 has 16 residues. Together with reference TRBV28 and TRBJ2-3, the CDR3 gives the full variable domain: DVKVTQSSRYLVKRTGEKVFLECVQDMDHENMFWYRQDPGLGLRLIYFSYDVKMKEKGDIPEGYSVSREKKERFSLILESASTNQTSMYLCASSPLEVEGTDTQYFGPGTRLTVL.

This clone was observed a handful of times. The rearrangement joins TRBV29-1 to TRBJ2-1; 9 bases are a match to TRBD2. The CDR3 covers 16 residues. The V segment lost 4 bases and the J segment 6 bases; nucleotides outside the gene matches: 13. Germline V gives CDR1 SQVTM, CDR2 ANQGSEA. The CDR3 bases are TGCAGCGTTGTGGGGTGGCGGGAGGGCCCCCCCAATGAGCAGTTCTTC. This sequence encodes CSVVGWREGPPNEQFF.

On this clone itself: Other DNA sequences of this sample code for an identical CDR3. This sequence joins TRBV4-3 and TRBJ1-1, with 12 bases identical to TRBD1. Germline V gene data show CDR1 as LGHNA and CDR2 as YSLEER. The J segment lost 6 bases and the V segment lost 2 bases, leaving 7 bases of the junction unmatched. The length of the CDR3 is 16 residues. The CDR3 spells CASSQFPGQGAAEAFF. In DNA form, the CDR3 reads TGCGCCAGCAGCCAATTTCCGGGACAGGGGGCCGCTGAAGCTTTCTTT.